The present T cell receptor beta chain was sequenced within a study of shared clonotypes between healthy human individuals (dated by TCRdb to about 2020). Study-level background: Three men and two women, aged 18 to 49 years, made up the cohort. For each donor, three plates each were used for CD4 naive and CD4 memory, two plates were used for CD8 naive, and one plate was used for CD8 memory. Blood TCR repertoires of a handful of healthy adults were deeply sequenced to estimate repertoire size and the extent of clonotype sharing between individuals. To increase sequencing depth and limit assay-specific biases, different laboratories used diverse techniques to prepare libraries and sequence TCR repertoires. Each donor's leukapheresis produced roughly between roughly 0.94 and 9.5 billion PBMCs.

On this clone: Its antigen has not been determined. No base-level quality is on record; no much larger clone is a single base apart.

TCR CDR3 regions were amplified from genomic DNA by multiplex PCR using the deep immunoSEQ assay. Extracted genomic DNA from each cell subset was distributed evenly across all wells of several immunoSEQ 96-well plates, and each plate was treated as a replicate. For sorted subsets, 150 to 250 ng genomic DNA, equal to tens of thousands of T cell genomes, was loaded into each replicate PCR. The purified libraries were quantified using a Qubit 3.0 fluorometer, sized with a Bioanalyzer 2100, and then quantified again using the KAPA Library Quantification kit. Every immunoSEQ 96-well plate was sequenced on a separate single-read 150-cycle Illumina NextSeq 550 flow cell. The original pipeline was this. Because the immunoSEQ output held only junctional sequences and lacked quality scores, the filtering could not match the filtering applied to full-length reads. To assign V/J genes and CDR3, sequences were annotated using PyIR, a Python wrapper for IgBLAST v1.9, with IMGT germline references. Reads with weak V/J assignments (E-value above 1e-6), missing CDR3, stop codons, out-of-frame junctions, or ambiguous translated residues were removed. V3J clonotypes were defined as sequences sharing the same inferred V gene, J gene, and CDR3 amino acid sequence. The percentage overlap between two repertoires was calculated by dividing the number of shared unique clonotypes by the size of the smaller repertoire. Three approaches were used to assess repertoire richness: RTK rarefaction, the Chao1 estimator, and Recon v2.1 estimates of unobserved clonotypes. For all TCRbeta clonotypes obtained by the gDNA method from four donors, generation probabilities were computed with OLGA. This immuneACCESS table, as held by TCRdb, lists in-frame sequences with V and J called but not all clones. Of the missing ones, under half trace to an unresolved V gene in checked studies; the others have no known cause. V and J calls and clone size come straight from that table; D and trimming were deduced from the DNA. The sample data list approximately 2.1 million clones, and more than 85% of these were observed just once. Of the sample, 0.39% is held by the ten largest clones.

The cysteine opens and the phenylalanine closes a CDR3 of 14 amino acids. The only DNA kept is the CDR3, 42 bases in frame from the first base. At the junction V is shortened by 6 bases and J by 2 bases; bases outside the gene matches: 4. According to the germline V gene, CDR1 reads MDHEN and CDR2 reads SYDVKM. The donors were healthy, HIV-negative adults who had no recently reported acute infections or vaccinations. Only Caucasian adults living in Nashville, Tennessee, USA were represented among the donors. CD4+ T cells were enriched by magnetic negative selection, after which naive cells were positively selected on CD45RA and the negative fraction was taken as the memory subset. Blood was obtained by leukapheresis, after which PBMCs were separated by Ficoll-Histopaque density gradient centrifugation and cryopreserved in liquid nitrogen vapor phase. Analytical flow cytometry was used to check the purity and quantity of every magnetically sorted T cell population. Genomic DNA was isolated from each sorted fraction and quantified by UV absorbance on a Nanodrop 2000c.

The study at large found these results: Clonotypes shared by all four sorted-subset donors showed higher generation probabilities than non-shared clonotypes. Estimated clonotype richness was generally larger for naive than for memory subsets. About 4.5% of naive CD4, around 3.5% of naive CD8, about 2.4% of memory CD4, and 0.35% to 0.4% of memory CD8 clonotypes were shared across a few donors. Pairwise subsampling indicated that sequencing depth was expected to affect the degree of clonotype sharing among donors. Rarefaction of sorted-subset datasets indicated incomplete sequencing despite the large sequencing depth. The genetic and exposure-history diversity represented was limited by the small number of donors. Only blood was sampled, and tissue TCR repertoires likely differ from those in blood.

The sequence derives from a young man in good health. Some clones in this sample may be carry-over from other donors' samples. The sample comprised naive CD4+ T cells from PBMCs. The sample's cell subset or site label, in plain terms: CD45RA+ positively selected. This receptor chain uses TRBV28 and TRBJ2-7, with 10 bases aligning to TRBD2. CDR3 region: CASRSAGGPYEQYF. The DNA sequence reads TGTGCCAGCAGATCAGCGGGAGGGCCCTACGAGCAGTACTTC.